Shown below are 10 T cell receptor beta chains from a single sample sequenced in a study of response to subunit inactivated influenza vaccine. TCRdb fed the RT-PCR reads into MiXCR, producing one record per CDR3 protein. The table lists about 570,000 distinct CDR3 sequences, approximately 10% of them singletons. These data were also reused for a study on T cells expressing NK-cell markers. That paper states: In generating TCR beta cDNA, 5'RACE template switching with UMIs was used.

The material was PBMCs from blood, obtained on the day of vaccination. The receptors here all came from a man aged 50 to 60 who received an inactivated influenza vaccine.

The chain carries TRBV19 and TRBJ2-3; 7 bases are shared with TRBD2. The trim removed 4 bases at V and 2 bases at J, leaving 6 bases unmatched. The CDR3 consists of 15 residues. CDR1 and CDR2 from the germline V gene are LNHDA and SQIVND (reference sequence). The CDR3 loop reads CASSTPAGPTDTQYF. The CDR3 DNA reads TGTGCCAGTAGTACTCCAGCGGGACCCACAGATACGCAGTATTTT.

A few counts support this clonotype. The chain employs TRBV6-5 and TRBJ1-3; D gene ambiguous. The CDR3 has 15 residues. V lost 1 base, J lost 4 bases, and 11 bases lay in between. The germline CDR1 and CDR2 sequences are MNHEY and SVGAGI. The CDR3 protein is CASSYWGLWGNTIYF. CDR3 DNA sequence: TGTGCCAGCAGTTACTGGGGTCTGTGGGGAAACACCATATATTTT.

This clonotype was observed a few times. The V and J genes are TRBV29-1 and TRBJ2-7, with TRBD1 identical over 10 bases. Per the germline V gene, CDR1 is SQVTM and CDR2 is ANQGSEA. This CDR3 contains 13 residues. Unmatched junction bases numbered 8, after V lost 7 bases and J lost 5 bases. The chain's CDR3 is CSADTGTGDEQYF. The CDR3 nucleotides read TGCAGCGCTGACACCGGGACAGGGGACGAGCAGTACTTC.

The table lists this clonotype with a few counts. The chain carries TRBV30 and TRBJ2-7; D is unclear. CDR3 size: 12 residues. Germline CDR1 and CDR2: GTSNPN and SVGIG (reference sequence). Trimming pared 3 bases from V and 4 bases from J, leaving 10 bases between. The CDR3 loop is CAWSPLGYEQYF. CDR3 DNA sequence: TGTGCCTGGAGCCCCCTTGGGTACGAGCAGTACTTC.

This chain links TRBV5-5 with TRBJ1-1; 7 bases align to TRBD1. The ends lost 0 bases at V and 0 bases at J; junction bases unmatched: 8. Germline V lookup: CDR1 SGHKS, CDR2 YYEKEE (reference sequence). This CDR3 has 17 residues. As DNA, the CDR3 is TGTGCCAGCAGCTTGGGGGCGACAGGGTTAATGAACACTGAAGCTTTCTTT. It codes for CASSLGATGLMNTEAFF.

This clonotype has a count of ten or more. The V and J genes are TRBV7-2 and TRBJ2-1, with 9 bases lining up with TRBD2. The CDR3 loop spans 16 amino acids. V was clipped by 4 bases and J by 2 bases; unmatched bases: 6. Per germline, CDR1 SGHTA and CDR2 FQGNSA. In DNA form, the CDR3 reads TGTGCCAGCAGCTCATATAGCGGGAGTCCCTACAATGAGCAGTTCTTC. It translates to CASSSYSGSPYNEQFF. Supplemented by reference TRBV7-2 and TRBJ2-1, the full variable domain reads GAGVSQSPSNKVTEKGKDVELRCDPISGHTALYWYRQSLGQGLEFLIYFQGNSAPDKSGLPSDRFSAERTGGSVSTLTIQRTQQEDSAVYLCASSSYSGSPYNEQFFGPGTRLTVL.

This clonotype was counted many times. J is TRBJ2-2 and V is TRBV4-3; D remains unclear. The length of the CDR3 is 15 residues. The germline V and J ends were trimmed by 0 bases and 2 bases, with 7 bases remaining between them. CDR1 is LGHNA, CDR2 YSLEER, per germline. The CDR3, as DNA: TGCGCCAGCAGCCAAGATTTAAGTAACACCGGGGAGCTGTTTTTT. Protein sequence: CASSQDLSNTGELFF.

This chain uses TRBV13 with TRBJ2-3; TRBD2 aligns across 16 bases. Germline V CDR1 and CDR2: PRHDT, FYEKMQ (reference sequence). V was clipped by 2 bases and J by 6 bases; unmatched bases: 11. This CDR3 spans 19 amino acids. The CDR3 DNA reads TGTGCCAGCAGCTTAATGGGGACTAGCGGGAGGGCCGGGTCTGATACGCAGTATTTT. It specifies CASSLMGTSGRAGSDTQYF. The whole variable domain, remainder taken from reference TRBV13 and TRBJ2-3, is AAGVIQSPRHLIKEKRETATLKCYPIPRHDTVYWYQQGPGQDPQFLISFYEKMQSDKGSIPDRFSAQQFSDYHSELNMSSLELGDSALYFCASSLMGTSGRAGSDTQYFGPGTRLTVL.

V gene TRBV15 combines with J gene TRBJ2-1; D unresolved. V was shortened by 1 base and J by 2 bases, with 12 bases between the two germline ends. The length of the CDR3 is 16 residues. CDR1 is LNHNV and CDR2 is YYDKDF in the germline V gene (reference sequence). CDR3 nucleotides: TGTGCCACCAGCAGAGGGCAAGTCCCTGCCTACAATGAGCAGTTCTTC. It specifies CATSRGQVPAYNEQFF. The whole variable domain, remainder taken from reference TRBV15 and TRBJ2-1, is DAMVIQNPRYQVTQFGKPVTLSCSQTLNHNVMYWYQQKSSQAPKLLFHYYDKDFNNEADTPDNFQSRRPNTSFCFLDIRSPGLGDTAMYLCATSRGQVPAYNEQFFGPGTRLTVL.

This clonotype occurred many times. The chain employs TRBV6-1 and TRBJ1-1; D is unclear. V lost 5 bases, J lost 0 bases, and 10 bases lay in between. This CDR3 contains 14 residues. Germline loops: CDR1 MNHNS, CDR2 SASEGT. CDR3 region: CASSRQGLNTEAFF. Written as DNA, the CDR3 is TGTGCCAGCAGTCGTCAAGGCTTGAACACTGAAGCTTTCTTT.